The 29 T cell receptor beta chains listed next were all sequenced from one sample in a study of CD8 T cells in ankylosing spondylitis. TCRdb reprocessed the 5' RACE reads with MiXCR, giving one entry per CDR3 protein. The table records about 250,000 distinct CDR3 sequences, approximately 24% of them present only once. The sample taken for sequencing was blood, either unsorted or a sorted T cell fraction (not recorded which). These receptors all come from a male donor with ankylosing spondylitis or in good health (not recorded which).

The V gene is TRBV6-5, the J gene TRBJ2-5, with 11 bases matching TRBD1. CDR1 is MNHEY, CDR2 SVGAGI, per germline. The length of the CDR3 is 13 residues. The ends lost 2 bases at V and 7 bases at J; junction bases unmatched: 0. DNA of the CDR3: TGTGCCAGCAGTTACGGGACAGGGGGGACCCAGTACTTC. Its translation is CASSYGTGGTQYF.

This clonotype occurred many times. The rearrangement links TRBV20-1 to TRBJ2-1; the D is unclear. Germline V gene sequence: CDR1 DFQATT, CDR2 SNEGSKA (reference sequence). This CDR3 comprises 12 residues. V was cut by 3 bases and J by 6 bases, with 9 bases left in between. CDR3 bases: TGCAGTGCTAGGGGTCCGAGCAATGAGCAGTTCTTC. Translating gives CSARGPSNEQFF.

The sample holds a few counts of this clonotype. The genes are TRBV6-1 and TRBJ1-6, with TRBD1 matching 10 bases. CDR1 and CDR2 from the germline V gene are MNHNS and SASEGT. The CDR3 is 14 residues long. In DNA form, the CDR3 reads TGTGCTAGTGGACGGGACAGGGGAAGGTCACCCCTCCACTTT. Protein: CASGRDRGRSPLHF.

This clonotype was picked up many times. V and J are TRBV5-1 and TRBJ2-7, with D tentatively TRBD2 (6 bases). CDR1 SGHRS and CDR2 YFSETQ come from the germline V gene. Trimming shortened V by 0 bases and J by 0 bases, and 10 bases separated the two germline ends. The CDR3 covers 15 residues. Here the CDR3 reads CASSLGGVSSYEQYF. CDR3 coding DNA: TGCGCCAGCAGCTTGGGGGGGGTGAGCTCCTACGAGCAGTACTTC.

This clonotype was counted ten times or more. The V call is TRBV20-1, the J call TRBJ2-1, with D tentatively TRBD1 (5 bases). Germline V gene lookup returns CDR1 DFQATT and CDR2 SNEGSKA (reference sequence). The CDR3 runs 13 residues. V lost 6 bases to trimming and J lost 7 bases, with 16 bases between them. The CDR3 coding sequence is TGCAGTGCGGTCCCGCCCGCAGGGAATGAGCAGTTCTTC. This encodes CSAVPPAGNEQFF.

This clonotype was recorded many times. The chain recombines TRBV20-1 with TRBJ1-6; 7 positions agree with TRBD1. Germline V gene sequence: CDR1 DFQATT, CDR2 SNEGSKA (reference sequence). The CDR3 extends over 16 amino acids. Trimming took 6 bases from V and 0 from J; bases not matched to a gene: 8. The DNA for the CDR3 is TGCAGTGCGCAAGGACAGGTCGTCTCCTATAATTCACCCCTCCACTTT. This sequence encodes CSAQGQVVSYNSPLHF.

This clonotype was observed a handful of times. This chain joins TRBV29-1 and TRBJ1-2, with a possible D match to TRBD1 (5 bases). The germline gives CDR1 SQVTM, CDR2 ANQGSEA. Trimming took off 4 bases at V and 7 bases at J, with 13 bases between the two ends. The CDR3 covers 12 residues. The CDR3 loop is CSVVGRAGGYTF. CDR3 nucleotides: TGCAGCGTTGTCGGCAGGGCGGGTGGCTACACCTTC. The complete variable domain, with remaining parts taken from reference TRBV29-1 and TRBJ1-2, reads SAVISQKPSRDICQRGTSLTIQCQVDSQVTMMFWYRQQPGQSLTLIATANQGSEATYESGFVIDKFPISRPNLTFSTLTVSNMSPEDSSIYLCSVVGRAGGYTFGSGTRLTVV.

In its sample, this clonotype was seen many times. The V and J genes are TRBV20-1 and TRBJ1-6; TRBD1 agrees at 7 bases. The germline CDR1 and CDR2 sequences are DFQATT and SNEGSKA (reference sequence). The V segment lost 6 bases and the J segment 8 bases; nucleotides outside the gene matches: 13. CDR3 size: 15 residues. In DNA, the CDR3 is TGCAGTGCCCATCCGCCGGGACAGTCTTATTCACCCCTCCACTTT. Encoded protein: CSAHPPGQSYSPLHF.

This clonotype was counted ten times or more. The chain employs TRBV29-1 and TRBJ2-3; the D is unclear. The CDR3 has 12 amino acids. Trimming took off 2 bases at V and 7 bases at J, with 10 bases between the two ends. Germline CDR1 SQVTM, CDR2 ANQGSEA. DNA of the CDR3: TGCAGCGTTGAAAACCAGGCGCATACGCAGTATTTT. Protein product: CSVENQAHTQYF.

This chain joins TRBV12-3 or TRBV12-4 and TRBJ1-4; perhaps TRBD1 as D (6 bases). The CDR3 covers 12 residues. V lost 7 bases and J 8 bases, leaving 11 bases between the germline ends. CDR3 nucleotides: TGTGCCAGCAAACAGGGTGGGGAAAAACTGTTTTTT. Its translation: CASKQGGEKLFF.

The V call is TRBV5-1, the J call TRBJ1-3, with D uncertain. Germline values: CDR1 SGHRS, CDR2 YFSETQ. Trimming removed 0 bases at V and 8 bases at J, with 9 bases between. The CDR3 totals 13 residues. The CDR3 DNA reads as TGCGCCAGCAGCTTGGCCTTTCGGGACACCATATATTTT. Translating it yields CASSLAFRDTIYF.

This clonotype was recorded a few times. The V call is TRBV29-1, the J call TRBJ2-5; 11 nucleotides match TRBD2. The CDR3 spans 15 residues. Germline trimming cut 3 bases from V and 5 bases from J; bases unmatched to any gene: 8. In germline, CDR1 is SQVTM, CDR2 ANQGSEA. In nucleotides, the CDR3 is TGCAGCGTTGACCCTAGACTAGCGGGGTATGAGACCCAGTACTTC. Amino acid sequence: CSVDPRLAGYETQYF.

This clonotype was detected only a few times. The V call is TRBV20-1, the J call TRBJ1-3, with no clear D. Germline loops: CDR1 DFQATT, CDR2 SNEGSKA (reference sequence). The CDR3 has 14 residues. Trimming removed 0 bases at V and 0 bases at J, with 6 bases between. Here the CDR3 DNA reads TGCAGTGCTAGAGAAGGTTACTCTGGAAACACCATATATTTT. This gives the protein CSAREGYSGNTIYF.

CDR3 sequence: CSGTPGPNEQYF. DNA for the CDR3: TGCAGTGGGACGCCGGGGCCGAACGAGCAGTACTTC. The rearrangement uses TRBV20-1 and TRBJ2-7; D is tentatively TRBD1 or TRBD2 (5 bases each). Germline V gene sequence: CDR1 DFQATT, CDR2 SNEGSKA (reference sequence). Between the trimmed V and J ends, which lost 7 bases and 5 bases, there was a span of 15 bases. This CDR3 is built from 12 residues.

This clonotype appeared a few times. V usage is TRBV7-6 and J usage is TRBJ2-6, with 8 bases lining up with TRBD2. Germline assignment: CDR1 SGHVS and CDR2 FNYEAQ. The trim removed 3 bases at V and 0 bases at J, leaving 13 bases unmatched. This CDR3 spans 20 amino acids. CDR3: CASSFERGLVPISGANVLTF. The CDR3 bases are TGTGCCAGCAGCTTCGAGCGGGGACTAGTGCCTATCTCTGGGGCCAACGTCCTGACTTTC.

This clonotype was counted a few times. This rearrangement joins TRBV24-1 to TRBJ2-7, with D maybe TRBD2 (7 bases). The V gene lost 4 bases and the J gene lost 6 bases, with 18 bases spanning the gap. Germline-derived CDR1 and CDR2 are KGHDR and SFDVKD. The length of the CDR3 is 15 residues. CDR3 nucleotide sequence: TGTGCCACCAGTGACCCCGCGGGGGCTAAAGGCGAGCAGTACTTC. It encodes CATSDPAGAKGEQYF.

The V and J genes are TRBV20-1 and TRBJ1-1; perhaps TRBD1 as D (5 bases). CDR1 and CDR2 (germline): DFQATT, SNEGSKA (reference sequence). The CDR3 extends over 12 amino acids. Trimming shortened V by 3 bases and J by 4 bases, and 9 bases separated the two germline ends. Here the CDR3 DNA reads TGCAGTGCTAGTGGGGGGAGCACTGAAGCTTTCTTT. This encodes CSASGGSTEAFF.

The rearrangement uses TRBV20-1 and TRBJ1-2, with D unclear. Trimming pared 0 bases from V and 6 bases from J, leaving 17 bases between. Germline CDR1 DFQATT, CDR2 SNEGSKA (reference sequence). The CDR3 is made up of 15 amino acids. The CDR3 sequence is CSARDRTGSGDGYTF. The CDR3 bases are TGCAGTGCTAGAGATAGGACCGGTTCCGGTGATGGCTACACCTTC.

This chain uses TRBV29-1 with TRBJ2-3, with D tentatively TRBD2 (6 bases). The CDR3 contains 14 residues. V lost 1 base, J lost 0 bases, and 8 bases lay in between. Per germline, CDR1 SQVTM and CDR2 ANQGSEA. CDR3: CSVEGGVSTDTQYF. CDR3 in DNA: TGCAGCGTTGAAGGGGGGGTTAGCACAGATACGCAGTATTTT.

This clonotype came up many times. V and J are TRBV28 and TRBJ2-3; D tentatively reads TRBD1 or TRBD2 (5 bases each). This CDR3 contains 13 residues. The V end lost 10 bases, the J end lost 2 bases, and 13 bases lay between the germline ends. Germline-derived CDR1 and CDR2 are MDHEN and SYDVKM. CDR3 sequence: CATGAHHTDTQYF. The CDR3, as DNA: TGTGCCACCGGGGCTCACCACACAGATACGCAGTATTTT.

J is TRBJ2-1 and V is TRBV7-2; D gene unclear. The germline V gene encodes CDR1 SGHTA and CDR2 FQGNSA. Trimming removed 4 bases at V and 10 bases at J, with 8 bases between. This CDR3 contains 11 residues. Here the CDR3 DNA reads TGTGCCAGCAGCTCACCGGTGGAGCAGTTCTTC. Translating gives CASSSPVEQFF.

The rearrangement links TRBV7-6 to TRBJ1-5; no definite D call. Trimming removed 1 base at V and 3 bases at J, with 4 bases between. Germline V CDR1 and CDR2: SGHVS, FNYEAQ. The CDR3 extends over 13 amino acids. The DNA of the CDR3 is TGTGCCAGCAGCTTAGGGGCCAATCAGCCCCAGCATTTT. Protein: CASSLGANQPQHF.

The chain couples TRBV12-3 or TRBV12-4 to TRBJ2-3; 9 positions agree with TRBD1. This CDR3 has 14 amino acids. After removal of 4 bases from V and 6 bases from J, the junction contained 5 bases not matched to a gene. CDR3 DNA: TGTGCCAGCAGTTCCGGACAGGGGAAGGATACGCAGTATTTT. Its protein is CASSSGQGKDTQYF.

The chain couples TRBV20-1 to TRBJ2-5; D is perhaps TRBD1 or TRBD2 (5 bases each). Deletions cut 6 bases from V and 5 bases from J, with 16 bases between. The germline CDR1 and CDR2 sequences are DFQATT and SNEGSKA (reference sequence). The CDR3 is made up of 13 amino acids. The CDR3 is CSAPPRGRETQYF. CDR3 DNA sequence: TGCAGTGCCCCCCCCCGGGGCCGTGAGACCCAGTACTTC.

In this sample, this clonotype turned up many times. This CDR3 is CASSPNLRADTQYF. The CDR3 nucleotides are TGTGCCAGCTCACCAAATCTCAGAGCAGATACGCAGTATTTT. The chain uses TRBV18 and TRBJ2-3, with D unclear. The CDR3 runs to 14 residues. Germline loops: CDR1 KGHSH, CDR2 LQKENI. Trimming pared 2 bases from V and 4 bases from J, leaving 10 bases between.

This rearrangement joins TRBV20-1 to TRBJ2-7, with D perhaps matching TRBD2 (6 bases). Germline-derived CDR1 and CDR2 are DFQATT and SNEGSKA (reference sequence). The germline V and J ends were trimmed by 2 bases and 0 bases, with 17 bases remaining between them. This CDR3 has 16 amino acids. The CDR3 here is CSARWESGRGSYEQYF. Here the CDR3 DNA reads TGCAGTGCTAGATGGGAGAGCGGGCGAGGCTCCTACGAGCAGTACTTC.

This chain uses TRBV20-1 with TRBJ2-5; the D gene is possibly TRBD2 (7 bases). Trimming left V 0 bases short and J 5 bases short, with 16 bases between. CDR1 DFQATT and CDR2 SNEGSKA come from the germline V gene (reference sequence). CDR3 length: 15 residues. CDR3 protein: CSARDLWGGGETQYF. DNA for the CDR3: TGCAGTGCTAGAGATCTGTGGGGGGGCGGCGAGACCCAGTACTTC.

The chain employs TRBV20-1 and TRBJ2-5, with D perhaps TRBD1 or TRBD2 (5 bases each). The CDR3 is 15 amino acids. CDR1 is DFQATT and CDR2 is SNEGSKA in the germline V gene (reference sequence). The V end lost 6 bases, the J end lost 1 base, and 18 bases lay between the germline ends. CDR3: CSASDRGRPQETQYF. Here the CDR3 DNA reads TGCAGTGCCTCAGATCGGGGACGACCCCAAGAGACCCAGTACTTC.

V gene TRBV11-2 combines with J gene TRBJ1-4; D gene unclear. Germline V CDR1 and CDR2: SGHAT, FQNNGV. This CDR3 comprises 15 residues. V gave up 2 bases and J gave up 3 bases, with 10 bases separating them. CDR3 sequence reads: CASSLFFGANEKLFF. The CDR3 DNA follows: TGTGCCAGCAGCTTATTTTTCGGGGCTAATGAAAAACTGTTTTTT.